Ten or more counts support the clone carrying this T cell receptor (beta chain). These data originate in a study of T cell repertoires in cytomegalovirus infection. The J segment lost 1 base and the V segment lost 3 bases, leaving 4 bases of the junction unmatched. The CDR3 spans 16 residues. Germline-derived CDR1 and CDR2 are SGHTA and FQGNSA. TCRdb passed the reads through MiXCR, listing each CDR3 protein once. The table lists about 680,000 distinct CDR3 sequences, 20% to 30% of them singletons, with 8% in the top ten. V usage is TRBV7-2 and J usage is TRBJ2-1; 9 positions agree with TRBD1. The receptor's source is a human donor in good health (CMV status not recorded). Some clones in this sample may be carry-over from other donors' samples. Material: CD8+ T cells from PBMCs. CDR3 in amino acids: CASSLAGTGSYNEQFF. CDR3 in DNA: TGTGCCAGCAGCTTGGCCGGGACAGGGTCCTACAATGAGCAGTTCTTC.